This TCR beta chain derives from a study of cytomegalovirus exposure and HLA in healthy donors. Study results and caveats: The HLA-A and HLA-B alleles of most subjects were reportedly predicted accurately from TCR beta sequences.

PCR amplification relied on 60 Vbeta primers (plus 13 Jbeta primers). Sequencing used immunoSEQ multiplex PCR; TCRdb keeps in-frame clones, though not all of them. The sample carries roughly 120,000 clones, 69% recorded once. Concerning this clone itself: Its antigen is not identified.

CDR1 ENHRY and CDR2 SYGVKD come from the germline V gene. J was trimmed by 8 bases and V by 10 bases; bases with no gene match: 13. The CDR3 spans 14 residues. Sequences were obtained from PBMCs. This sequence joins TRBV10-3 and TRBJ1-2; 10 bases are shared with TRBD1. This clonotype originated in a woman between 65 and 79 years old in good health and CMV-seropositive. CDR3 sequence reads: CASNTGTGDRGYTF. The CDR3 nucleotides read TGTGCCAGCAATACCGGGACAGGGGATCGGGGCTACACCTTC.